This T cell receptor beta chain was captured in a study of follicular helper T cells after annual influenza vaccination. Study information: Blood was drawn on days 0, 7 and 28 after vaccination. Study results and caveats: Each annual vaccination recalled recurring oligoclonal ICOS+CD38+ cTfh clonotypes.

Concerning this clone: The antigen is unknown.

TCRB was sequenced at Survey level resolution. The table came from immunoSEQ multiplex PCR; TCRdb's copy has only in-frame clones and leaves some out. This table has about 14,000 clones, approximately 84% appearing once. Time point defined: 2014-2015 season, pre-vaccination. Vaccine contraindications, substance abuse, HIV/AIDS, active malignancy and active illness excluded donors. The V gene end was trimmed by 3 bases and the J gene end by 6 bases; junction bases not matched to a gene: 11. This CDR3 is 15 amino acids long. Germline lookup yields CDR1 SGHRS and CDR2 YFSETQ. Sequencing was performed on CXCR5- memory CD4+ T cells sorted from blood, taken on the day of influenza vaccination. The receptor was derived from an adult who received the influenza vaccine. V and J are TRBV5-1 and TRBJ1-2, with 7 bases fitting TRBD1. The CDR3 region is CASSSTLRGGHGYTF. CDR3 in DNA: TGCGCCAGCAGCTCTACACTCAGGGGGGGCCATGGCTACACCTTC.